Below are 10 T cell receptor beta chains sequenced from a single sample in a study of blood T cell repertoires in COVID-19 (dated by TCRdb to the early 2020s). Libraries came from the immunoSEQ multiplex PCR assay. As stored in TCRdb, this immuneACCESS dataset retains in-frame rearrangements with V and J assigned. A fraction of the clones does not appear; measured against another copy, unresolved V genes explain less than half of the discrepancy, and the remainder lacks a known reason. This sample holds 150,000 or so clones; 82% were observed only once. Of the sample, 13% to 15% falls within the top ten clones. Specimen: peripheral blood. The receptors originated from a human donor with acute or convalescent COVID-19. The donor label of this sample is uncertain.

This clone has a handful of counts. CDR3: CAWSGQSEAFF. CDR3 DNA sequence: TGTGCCTGGAGCGGACAGAGCGAAGCTTTCTTT. This sequence joins TRBV30 and TRBJ1-1, with a tentative D call TRBD1 (6 bases). This CDR3 is built from 11 residues. Germline V gene data show CDR1 as GTSNPN and CDR2 as SVGIG (reference sequence). Trimming left V 3 bases short and J 8 bases short, with 10 bases between.

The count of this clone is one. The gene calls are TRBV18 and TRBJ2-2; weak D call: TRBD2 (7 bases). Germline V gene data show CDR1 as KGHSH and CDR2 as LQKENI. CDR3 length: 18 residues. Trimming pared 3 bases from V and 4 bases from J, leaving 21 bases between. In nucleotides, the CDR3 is TGTGCCAGCTCACCTCCCCGGGGGGCGGACCGTGGCACCGGGGAGCTGTTTTTT. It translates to CASSPPRGADRGTGELFF.

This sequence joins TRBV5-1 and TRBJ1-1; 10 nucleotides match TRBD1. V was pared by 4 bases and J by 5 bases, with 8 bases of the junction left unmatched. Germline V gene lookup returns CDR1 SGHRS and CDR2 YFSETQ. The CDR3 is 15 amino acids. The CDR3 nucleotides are TGCGCCAGCAGCACGGGACAGGGGTCGACTACTGAAGCTTTCTTT. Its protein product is CASSTGQGSTTEAFF.

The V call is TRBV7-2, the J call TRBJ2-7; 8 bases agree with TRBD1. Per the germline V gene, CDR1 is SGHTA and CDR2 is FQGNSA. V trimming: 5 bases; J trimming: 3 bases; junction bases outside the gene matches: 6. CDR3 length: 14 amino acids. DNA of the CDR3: TGTGCCAGCAGCCGGACAGGGAACGGCTACGAGCAGTACTTC. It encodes CASSRTGNGYEQYF.

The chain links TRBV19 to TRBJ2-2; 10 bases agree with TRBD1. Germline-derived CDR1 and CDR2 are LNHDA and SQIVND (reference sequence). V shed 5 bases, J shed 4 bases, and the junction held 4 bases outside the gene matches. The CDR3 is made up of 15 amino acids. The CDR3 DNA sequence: TGTGCCAGTAGTCCCGGGACAGGGGTCACCGGGGAGCTGTTTTTT. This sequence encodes CASSPGTGVTGELFF.

The CDR3 region has the DNA TGCAGCGTTGGAGCACAGAGGGAGGGTGAAGCTTTCTTT. Protein sequence: CSVGAQREGEAFF. The chain links TRBV29-1 to TRBJ1-1; unclear D gene. Germline CDR1 reads SQVTM; CDR2 reads ANQGSEA. The CDR3 runs 13 residues. Trimming stripped 4 bases from V and 7 bases from J, with 16 bases between.

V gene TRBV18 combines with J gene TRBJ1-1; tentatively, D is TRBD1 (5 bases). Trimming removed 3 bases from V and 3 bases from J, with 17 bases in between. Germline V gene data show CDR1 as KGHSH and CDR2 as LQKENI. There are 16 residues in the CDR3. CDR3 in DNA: TGTGCCAGCTCACCGCCTGGAAGGACATCAGACACTGAAGCTTTCTTT. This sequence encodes CASSPPGRTSDTEAFF.

The CDR3 loop reads CASSVGTGSGELFF. The CDR3 DNA sequence: TGTGCCAGCAGTGTAGGGACAGGGTCCGGGGAGCTGTTTTTT. The chain is built from TRBV2 and TRBJ2-2, with 9 bases identical to TRBD1. J was trimmed by 6 bases and V by 4 bases; bases with no gene match: 3. Germline CDR1 and CDR2: SNHLY and FYNNEI. There are 14 residues in the CDR3.

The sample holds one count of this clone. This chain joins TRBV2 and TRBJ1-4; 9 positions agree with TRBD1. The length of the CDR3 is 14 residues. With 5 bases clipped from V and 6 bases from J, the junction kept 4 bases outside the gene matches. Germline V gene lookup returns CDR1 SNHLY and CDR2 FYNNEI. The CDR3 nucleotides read TGTGCCAGCAGTAAAGACAGGGGGTATGAAAAACTGTTTTTT. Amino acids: CASSKDRGYEKLFF.

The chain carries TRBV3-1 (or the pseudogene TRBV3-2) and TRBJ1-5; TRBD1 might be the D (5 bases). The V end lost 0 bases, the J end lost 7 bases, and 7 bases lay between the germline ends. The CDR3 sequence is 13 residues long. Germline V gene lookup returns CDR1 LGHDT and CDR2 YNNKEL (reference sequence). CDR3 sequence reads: CASSQERGQPQHF. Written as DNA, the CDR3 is TGTGCCAGCAGCCAAGAACGGGGGCAGCCCCAGCATTTT.